This T cell receptor (beta chain) was identified during a study of CD8+ T cells in alopecia areata. Treatment of the sample: oral pan-JAK inhibitor, 5-10 mg twice daily. V gave up 4 bases and J gave up 4 bases, with 13 bases separating them. Germline CDR1 is GTSNPN and CDR2 is SVGIG (reference sequence). This CDR3 comprises 14 residues. The authors extracted RNA and reverse transcribed it into cDNA as the sequencing template. The assay was immunoSEQ multiplex PCR, and TCRdb's table has in-frame clones only and misses some. This table has approximately 160,000 clones, approximately 62% appearing once. Sequences were derived from CD4+ T cells sorted from blood, sampled at week 24, from a patient treated with tofacitinib. V and J are TRBV30 and TRBJ2-2; perhaps D is TRBD1 or TRBD2 (6 bases each). This sequence was found in a human donor with alopecia areata. CDR3 nucleotides: TGTGCCTGGAACCTACAGGGAGGCACCGGGGAGCTGTTTTTT. Its translation is CAWNLQGGTGELFF.